A single sample is the source of the 31 T cell receptor beta chains below, sequenced in a study of cytotoxic CD8 clonotypes in ibrutinib-treated CLL. Assay used: immunoSEQ multiplex PCR; TCRdb lists only in-frame clones, some missing. The sample consists of 200,000 to 250,000 clones, roughly 65% of them appearing once. Material: PBMCs, obtained after 12 months of ibrutinib treatment. The receptors originated from a human donor with chronic lymphocytic leukemia.

This chain links TRBV6-5 with TRBJ2-1, with D maybe TRBD1 (5 bases). Trimming shortened V by 8 bases and J by 6 bases, and 11 bases separated the two germline ends. The CDR3 is made up of 12 amino acids. Per the germline V gene, CDR1 is MNHEY and CDR2 is SVGAGI. Written as DNA, the CDR3 is TGTGCCAGCGGTACAGGTCGCAATGAGCAGTTCTTC. Translation gives CASGTGRNEQFF.

The chain combines TRBV9 with TRBJ1-2; D is unresolved. V gave up 4 bases and J gave up 2 bases, with 12 bases separating them. The length of the CDR3 is 14 residues. Germline V gives CDR1 SGDLS, CDR2 YYNGEE. CDR3 loop: CASSLPGLNYGYTF. The CDR3 bases are TGTGCCAGCAGCCTACCCGGACTGAACTATGGCTACACCTTC.

This rearrangement joins TRBV10-1 to TRBJ2-1; TRBD2 agrees at 13 bases. The ends lost 1 base at V and 0 bases at J; junction bases unmatched: 12. The CDR3 extends over 21 amino acids. Germline loops: CDR1 WNHNN, CDR2 SYGVQD (reference sequence). The CDR3 region is CASSEWGPGLAGLRSYNEQFF. The DNA for the CDR3 is TGCGCCAGCAGTGAGTGGGGTCCGGGACTAGCGGGGCTCCGCTCCTACAATGAGCAGTTCTTC.

This clone showed up just a few times. The V gene is TRBV7-9, the J gene TRBJ1-4; D remains ambiguous. Trimming stripped 2 bases from V and 7 bases from J, with 5 bases between. From germline, CDR1 is SEHNR and CDR2 FQNEAQ (reference sequence). The CDR3 covers 12 residues. The CDR3 region has the DNA TGTGCCAGCAGCTTACGGGGTGAAAAACTGTTTTTT. This gives the protein CASSLRGEKLFF.

This clone was counted only a few times. The V and J genes are TRBV2 and TRBJ2-7, with 7 bases aligning to TRBD1. Germline V gene data show CDR1 as SNHLY and CDR2 as FYNNEI. V dropped 6 bases and J dropped 6; count of bases not matched to a gene: 14. The CDR3 spans 15 residues. The DNA of the CDR3 is TGTGCCAGCAGAAGAACGACAGGGCGAAGGGGCGAGCAGTACTTC. Residues: CASRRTTGRRGEQYF.

CDR3 DNA: TGTGCCAGCTCACCCCGGGACAGGGTCTACAATGAGCAGTTCTTC. Its protein is CASSPRDRVYNEQFF. The chain recombines TRBV18 with TRBJ2-1; 9 nucleotides line up with TRBD1. CDR1 and CDR2 (germline): KGHSH, LQKENI. J lost 3 bases, V lost 3 bases, and 3 bases had no gene match. The CDR3 sequence is 15 residues long.

V usage is TRBV5-1 and J usage is TRBJ1-6; no reliable D call. Trimming took 6 bases from V and 9 from J, leaving 16 bases between them. The germline gives CDR1 SGHRS, CDR2 YFSETQ. The CDR3 spans 14 residues. The CDR3 bases are TGCGCCAGCATCCCCTTTCCTGGACCTTCACCCCTCCACTTT. Protein: CASIPFPGPSPLHF. The full variable domain, with the rest looked up from reference TRBV5-1 and TRBJ1-6, is KAGVTQTPRYLIKTRGQQVTLSCSPISGHRSVSWYQQTPGQGLQFLFEYFSETQRNKGNFPGRFSGRQFSNSRSEMNVSTLELGDSALYLCASIPFPGPSPLHFGNGTRLTVT.

The sample holds a few counts of this clone. This sequence joins TRBV10-2 and TRBJ2-7; D may be TRBD2 (6 bases). Germline CDR1 is WSHSY and CDR2 is SAAADI. V was cut by 7 bases and J by 6 bases, with 16 bases left in between. This CDR3 has 13 residues. CDR3 loop: CASKGREWGEQYF. CDR3 coding DNA: TGCGCCAGCAAAGGACGGGAGTGGGGCGAGCAGTACTTC.

Only one count was recorded for this clone. The V and J genes are TRBV9 and TRBJ2-3; 14 nucleotides line up with TRBD2. The CDR3 is 20 residues long. Germline trimming cut 2 bases from V and 4 bases from J; bases unmatched to any gene: 15. The germline CDR1 and CDR2 sequences are SGDLS and YYNGEE. The CDR3 here is CASSVMGWGTSGSAADTQYF. The DNA for the CDR3 is TGTGCCAGCAGCGTGATGGGATGGGGGACTAGCGGGAGTGCTGCAGATACGCAGTATTTT.

The chain couples TRBV5-1 to TRBJ2-1, with 14 bases aligning to TRBD2. J was trimmed by 2 bases and V by 4 bases; bases with no gene match: 5. The CDR3 has 17 amino acids. Germline assignment: CDR1 SGHRS and CDR2 YFSETQ. Written as DNA, the CDR3 is TGCGCCAGCAGCAGCGGACTAGCGGGAGGACCCTACAATGAGCAGTTCTTC. It yields the protein CASSSGLAGGPYNEQFF. The full variable domain, with the rest looked up from reference TRBV5-1 and TRBJ2-1, is KAGVTQTPRYLIKTRGQQVTLSCSPISGHRSVSWYQQTPGQGLQFLFEYFSETQRNKGNFPGRFSGRQFSNSRSEMNVSTLELGDSALYLCASSSGLAGGPYNEQFFGPGTRLTVL.

CDR3 loop: CASSEPGLMNTEAFF. DNA of the CDR3: TGTGCCAGCAGTGAGCCCGGACTCATGAACACTGAAGCTTTCTTT. This chain uses TRBV6-1 with TRBJ1-1; D gene ambiguous. The V gene lost 3 bases and the J gene lost 0 bases, with 11 bases spanning the gap. This CDR3 has 15 amino acids. The V gene's germline CDR1 is MNHNS and CDR2 SASEGT.

This rearrangement joins TRBV30 to TRBJ1-5; TRBD1 agrees at 7 bases. V lost 4 bases and J lost 3; bases outside the gene matches: 9. The CDR3 totals 15 residues. CDR1 is GTSNPN, CDR2 SVGIG, per germline (reference sequence). The CDR3 sequence: CAWTGGQPLNQPQHF. In DNA, the CDR3 is TGTGCCTGGACGGGGGGACAGCCTCTCAATCAGCCCCAGCATTTT.

This clone came up once. This chain uses TRBV4-2 with TRBJ1-5; 7 bases match TRBD1. Germline lookup yields CDR1 LGHNA and CDR2 YNFKEQ. The V segment lost 0 bases and the J segment 1 base; nucleotides outside the gene matches: 9. This CDR3 comprises 18 residues. CDR3 coding DNA: TGTGCCAGCAGCCAAGATAAAGCTAGACAGGGAAGCAATCAGCCCCAGCATTTT. Translated: CASSQDKARQGSNQPQHF.

The sample holds many counts of this clone. The V gene is TRBV28, the J gene TRBJ2-7; D is undetermined. V lost 10 bases, J lost 2 bases, and 15 bases lay in between. The CDR3 covers 13 residues. Germline V lookup: CDR1 MDHEN, CDR2 SYDVKM. CDR3 bases: TGTGCCACCCGGAAGGGCGGCACCTACGAGCAGTACTTC. As protein: CATRKGGTYEQYF.

The chain uses TRBV30 and TRBJ2-1; perhaps TRBD2 as D (5 bases). The CDR3 length is 10 residues. Germline assignment: CDR1 GTSNPN and CDR2 SVGIG (reference sequence). The V gene lost 2 bases and the J gene lost 9 bases, with 5 bases spanning the gap. The chain's CDR3 is CAWSRGEQFF. DNA of the CDR3: TGTGCCTGGAGTCGGGGTGAGCAGTTCTTC.

A few counts support this clone. The chain employs TRBV19 and TRBJ2-7; TRBD2 matches at 11 bases. Germline V gives CDR1 LNHDA, CDR2 SQIVND (reference sequence). The CDR3 sequence is 16 residues long. Trimming removed 6 bases from V and 2 bases from J; junction bases left unmatched: 9. The DNA for the CDR3 is TGTGCCAGTAGCCGCGGACTAGCGGGCCCTACCTACGAGCAGTACTTC. Its translation is CASSRGLAGPTYEQYF.

J is TRBJ2-2 and V is TRBV13; TRBD1 matches at 8 bases. The V and J ends lost 7 bases and 4 bases, in that order; junction bases with no gene match: 11. There are 16 residues in the CDR3. Germline V gene data show CDR1 as PRHDT and CDR2 as FYEKMQ (reference sequence). For the CDR3, the DNA is TGTGCCAGCAACTTTCTCAGGGGGCTGGCCACCGGGGAGCTGTTTTTT. Translation gives CASNFLRGLATGELFF. The full variable domain, its missing parts supplied by reference TRBV13 and TRBJ2-2, is AAGVIQSPRHLIKEKRETATLKCYPIPRHDTVYWYQQGPGQDPQFLISFYEKMQSDKGSIPDRFSAQQFSDYHSELNMSSLELGDSALYFCASNFLRGLATGELFFGEGSRLTVL.

DNA for the CDR3: TGTGCCAGCTCGCTTAGCAGGGATGAGCAGTTCTTC. It translates to CASSLSRDEQFF. This rearrangement joins TRBV18 to TRBJ2-1; possible D gene TRBD1, 5 bases. V dropped 6 bases and J dropped 8 bases, with 11 bases sitting between them. This CDR3 comprises 12 residues. Germline V CDR1 and CDR2: KGHSH, LQKENI. The variable domain in full, with the rest retrieved from reference TRBV18 and TRBJ2-1, is NAGVMQNPRHLVRRRGQEARLRCSPMKGHSHVYWYRQLPEEGLKFMVYLQKENIIDESGMPKERFSAEFPKEGPSILRIQQVVRGDSAAYFCASSLSRDEQFFGPGTRLTVL.

This clone was observed a handful of times. The chain links TRBV5-6 to TRBJ1-6; perhaps TRBD1 as D (5 bases). CDR3 length: 14 amino acids. Trimming stripped 4 bases from V and 14 bases from J, with 19 bases between. The germline gives CDR1 SGHDT, CDR2 YYEEEE. CDR3 region: CASSAGDWEFALHF. Written as DNA, the CDR3 is TGTGCCAGCAGCGCGGGGGATTGGGAATTCGCCCTCCACTTT.

CDR3 loop: CASSLLGQGPQETQYF. CDR3 DNA sequence: TGTGCCAGCAGTTTATTAGGACAGGGACCCCAAGAGACCCAGTACTTC. The chain carries TRBV28 and TRBJ2-5; 8 bases map to TRBD1. This CDR3 region has 16 residues. After removal of 1 base from V and 1 base from J, the junction contained 5 bases not matched to a gene. CDR1 is MDHEN, CDR2 SYDVKM, per germline. Drawing the rest from reference TRBV28 and TRBJ2-5, the complete variable domain is DVKVTQSSRYLVKRTGEKVFLECVQDMDHENMFWYRQDPGLGLRLIYFSYDVKMKEKGDIPEGYSVSREKKERFSLILESASTNQTSMYLCASSLLGQGPQETQYFGPGTRLLVL.

The V and J genes are TRBV2 and TRBJ1-2; the match to TRBD1 covers 11 bases. From germline, CDR1 is SNHLY and CDR2 FYNNEI. The CDR3 runs 17 residues. J was trimmed by 1 base and V by 6 bases; bases with no gene match: 10. CDR3 in amino acids: CASRGVSGTGGNYGYTF. The CDR3 nucleotides are TGTGCCAGCAGGGGCGTGTCGGGGACAGGGGGTAACTATGGCTACACCTTC.

This clone turned up a few times. This rearrangement joins TRBV9 to TRBJ1-1; D is ambiguous. Germline lookup yields CDR1 SGDLS and CDR2 YYNGEE. The V end was cut by 2 bases, the J end by 0 bases, with 5 bases between. CDR3 length: 13 residues. The CDR3 DNA reads TGTGCCAGCAGCGTGGCGATGAACACTGAAGCTTTCTTT. It is translated as CASSVAMNTEAFF.

This chain connects TRBV29-1 to TRBJ1-3; D is possibly TRBD1 (5 bases). Germline CDR1 SQVTM, CDR2 ANQGSEA. V lost 3 bases and J lost 4, with 16 bases in between. The CDR3 loop spans 15 amino acids. This chain's CDR3 is CSVDPLRGSGNTIYF. CDR3 in DNA: TGCAGCGTTGACCCCCTTCGGGGCTCGGGAAACACCATATATTTT.

The rearrangement joins TRBV18 to TRBJ1-5; TRBD1 matches at 9 bases. V lost 4 bases, J lost 4 bases, and 11 bases stayed unmatched. The CDR3 runs 17 residues. In germline, CDR1 is KGHSH, CDR2 LQKENI. DNA for the CDR3: TGTGCCAGCTCACGGGGCCCGGGACAGGGAGCAAATCAGCCCCAGCATTTT. It translates to CASSRGPGQGANQPQHF.

V and J are TRBV6-7 and TRBJ1-1; D possibly corresponds to TRBD1 (6 bases). TRBV6-7 belongs to the ORF category, with a function that is uncertain. Trimming pared 1 base from V and 2 bases from J, leaving 14 bases between. The CDR3 is made up of 16 amino acids. The CDR3 loop reads CASSYWVGGLNTEAFF. The DNA for the CDR3 is TGTGCCAGCAGTTACTGGGTGGGGGGGCTAAACACTGAAGCTTTCTTT.

J is TRBJ2-7 and V is TRBV7-9; 9 nucleotides align to TRBD2. Germline CDR1 reads SEHNR; CDR2 reads FQNEAQ (reference sequence). The V segment lost 4 bases and the J segment 7 bases; nucleotides outside the gene matches: 2. The CDR3 spans 12 residues. The CDR3 loop is CASSSGLAEQYF. CDR3 bases: TGTGCCAGCAGCTCGGGACTAGCAGAGCAGTACTTC.

CDR3 DNA sequence: TGTGCCAGTAATGGGGGCAGGACCAGGAACACTGAAGCTTTCTTT. The encoded protein is CASNGGRTRNTEAFF. The V gene is TRBV19, the J gene TRBJ1-1, with D perhaps TRBD1 (6 bases). V was clipped by 7 bases and J by 1 base, with 16 bases between them. The CDR3 runs 15 residues. In germline, CDR1 is LNHDA, CDR2 SQIVND (reference sequence). The full variable domain, completed using reference TRBV19 and TRBJ1-1, is DGGITQSPKYLFRKEGQNVTLSCEQNLNHDAMYWYRQDPGQGLRLIYYSQIVNDFQKGDIAEGYSVSREKKESFPLTVTSAQKNPTAFYLCASNGGRTRNTEAFFGQGTRLTVV.

The chain employs TRBV6-1 and TRBJ1-1, with D hard to call. The CDR3 is made up of 16 amino acids. The V gene lost 1 base and the J gene lost 0 bases, with 12 bases spanning the gap. Germline CDR1 and CDR2: MNHNS and SASEGT. The CDR3 sequence: CASSEVWVTMNTEAFF. The CDR3 DNA reads as TGTGCCAGCAGTGAAGTTTGGGTTACAATGAACACTGAAGCTTTCTTT.

V gene TRBV7-3 combines with J gene TRBJ2-5, with D perhaps TRBD1 (6 bases). V was cut by 4 bases and J by 9 bases, with 15 bases left in between. The CDR3 has 13 residues. CDR1 and CDR2 (germline): SGHTA, FQGTGA. The CDR3, as DNA: TGTGCCAGCAGCTCGGGACACCCCGAGGCCCAGTACTTC. This sequence encodes CASSSGHPEAQYF.

The chain couples TRBV27 to TRBJ2-7; 8 bases are a match to TRBD2. The CDR3 contains 14 residues. V shed 5 bases and J 6 bases; nucleotides not matched to a gene: 9. Per the germline V gene, CDR1 is MNHEY and CDR2 is SMNVEV (reference sequence). CDR3 region: CASSRSGRGGEQYF. The CDR3 DNA reads as TGTGCCAGCAGTAGGTCCGGACGGGGGGGCGAGCAGTACTTC.

This chain connects TRBV10-3 to TRBJ1-5, with D possibly TRBD1 on 6 matching bases. The V and J ends lost 6 bases and 7 bases respectively, with 13 bases between them. The CDR3 consists of 13 residues. CDR1 is ENHRY and CDR2 is SYGVKD in the germline V gene. CDR3 nucleotide sequence: TGTGCCATCAGAGGGGGAGAACGGCAGCCCCAGCATTTT. As protein: CAIRGGERQPQHF.